The present entry profiles one TCR beta chain with its context. No cognate antigen has been identified for it. There are no base qualities to consult, and no much larger clone falls within one base. This record comes from a study of T cells in localized non-small cell lung cancer (dated by TCRdb to the early 2020s). For the wider study: The study analyzed T cell repertoires of approximately 240 early-stage NSCLC patients, comparing tumors and uninvolved tumor-adjacent lungs. The cohort was made up of a few hundred treatment-naive NSCLC patients whose localized lung tumors had been resected. A mean age of about 66 years was recorded for the NSCLC patients, of whom under 150 were male and some 99 were female.

From cysteine to phenylalanine, the CDR3 is 14 amino acids long. The only DNA kept is the CDR3, 42 bases in frame from the first base. Trimming takes 0 bases from V and 4 bases from J, and the germline ends sit 9 bases apart. CDR1 SGHVS and CDR2 FQNEAQ were looked up in the germline V gene. The paper's findings and limits, for the study overall: Because multi-region sequencing of the tumors was not done, intratumor heterogeneity could not be ruled out. The highest T cell clonality was observed in uninvolved tumor-adjacent lung, where clonality exceeded that of tumor, suggesting that antigenic responses were more focused in uninvolved tumor-adjacent lung. Because the study design was exploratory, TCR variables were selected using unadjusted p-values without false-discovery rate correction. A median of around 57 of the top 100 tumor clones turned up in the paired uninvolved adjacent lung, and 28 of those clones also ranked among the top 100 of that same adjacent lung. Higher T cell density in blood was associated with longer overall survival, whereas higher clonality in adjacent lung was associated with shorter survival.

At diagnosis, peripheral blood, uninvolved tumor-adjacent lung and tumor were collected and stored as a combination of fresh-frozen and FFPE material. Blood samples were analyzed as peripheral blood mononuclear cells for TCR repertoire profiling. The immunoSEQ Assay was used to sequence TCR beta CDR3 regions from DNA. Regarding the original processing steps: T cell density was computed as TCR beta template counts normalized to usable DNA estimated by amplifying housekeeping genes. Using the preseqR package, richness was estimated by extrapolating to 120,000 templates for tissue samples and 400,000 templates for PBMC samples. Clonality was taken to be one minus Pielou's evenness. To identify tissue-enriched TCRs, differential abundance testing was run on productive amino-acid clonotypes with a minimum total count of 5 and an alpha of 0.1. Repertoire overlap between compartments was quantified with the Jaccard Index and Morisita Overlap Index. GLIPH grouped TCR beta CDR3s together with public tetramer-defined viral CDR3s, and a viral motif had to include at least three viral sequences and also show V-gene enrichment. In its TCRdb copy, this immuneACCESS table keeps in-frame sequences only and misses some clones. Where compared with another copy, unresolved V genes explain less than half of these, and the others have no known cause. V, J and clone size were drawn from that table, and D and trimming were deduced from the DNA. The sample records roughly 66,000 clones, roughly 90% of which are singletons. The biggest ten clones account for about 2.1% of the sample.

The chain is made from TRBV7-8 and TRBJ1-2; the D gene assignment is ambiguous. The sequence derives from a woman aged 35-70 years with stage I lung adenocarcinoma. The starting material was peripheral blood, obtained before any cancer treatment. The DNA reads TGTGCCAGCAGCTTAGCGTTGTGGGGCTATGGCTACACCTTC. It specifies CASSLALWGYGYTF.